A single sample is the source of the 30 T cell receptor beta chains below, sequenced in a study of cytomegalovirus exposure and HLA in healthy donors. 60 Vbeta and 13 Jbeta primers were used in PCR. Assay: immunoSEQ multiplex PCR; the TCRdb copy retains only in-frame clones and omits some. The sample has 200,000 to 250,000 clones, about 89% seen once. Sequencing was carried out using PBMCs. The receptors stem from a woman between 18 and 29 years old in good health and CMV-seronegative.

V is TRBV4-1 and J is TRBJ2-7, with a possible D match to TRBD1 (5 bases). The germline gives CDR1 MGHRA, CDR2 YSYEKL. This CDR3 region has 14 residues. Trimming cost V 4 bases and J 4 bases, with 14 bases left between them. The chain's CDR3 is CASSLNNQGYEQYF. CDR3 nucleotides: TGCGCCAGCAGCCTTAATAACCAGGGTTACGAGCAGTACTTC.

The chain combines TRBV11-2 with TRBJ1-1; no clear D gene. Germline V gene data show CDR1 as SGHAT and CDR2 as FQNNGV. V dropped 1 base and J dropped 7 bases, with 10 bases sitting between them. This CDR3 has 13 residues. In DNA, the CDR3 is TGTGCCAGCAGCTTAGTGGAGAATTTTGAAGCTTTCTTT. Amino acids: CASSLVENFEAFF.

The chain carries TRBV5-1 and TRBJ1-6, with D perhaps matching TRBD1 (6 bases). Trimming shortened V by 4 bases and J by 0 bases, and 14 bases separated the two germline ends. This CDR3 comprises 17 residues. Looked up from germline, CDR1 is SGHRS and CDR2 is YFSETQ. The CDR3 DNA reads TGCGCCAGCAGCCCCATGGACAGAAGCTCCTATAATTCACCCCTCCACTTT. Protein product: CASSPMDRSSYNSPLHF.

This clone came up a few times. This chain joins TRBV2 and TRBJ1-2, with D possibly being TRBD1 (6 bases). V lost 11 bases and J lost 3, with 19 bases in between. Germline V lookup: CDR1 SNHLY, CDR2 FYNNEI. The CDR3 runs 14 residues. The CDR3 coding sequence is TGTGCCCTCAGACCGGGGGCGGGGGACTATGGCTACACCTTC. This translates into CALRPGAGDYGYTF.

The chain has TRBV27 and TRBJ1-5; 7 bases are a match to TRBD1. Germline trimming cut 5 bases from V and 4 bases from J; bases unmatched to any gene: 8. Germline assignment: CDR1 MNHEY and CDR2 SMNVEV (reference sequence). CDR3 size: 15 residues. The CDR3 nucleotides are TGTGCCAGCAGTCCCGGGACAGACTTTAATCAGCCCCAGCATTTT. It encodes CASSPGTDFNQPQHF.

The chain uses TRBV5-6 and TRBJ1-1, with D tentatively TRBD1 (5 bases). V lost 0 bases and J 5 bases, leaving 8 bases between the germline ends. CDR3 length: 13 residues. Germline V gives CDR1 SGHDT, CDR2 YYEEEE. The CDR3, as DNA: TGTGCCAGCAGCTTGGTAGACAGTACTGAAGCTTTCTTT. It specifies CASSLVDSTEAFF.

The gene calls are TRBV18 and TRBJ2-1; maybe TRBD1 (6 bases). V dropped 1 base and J dropped 8 bases, with 6 bases sitting between them. Germline-derived CDR1 and CDR2 are KGHSH and LQKENI. The CDR3 totals 12 residues. CDR3 residues: CASSPRGHEQFF. The CDR3 coding sequence is TGTGCCAGCTCACCACGGGGGCATGAGCAGTTCTTC.

Comments on this clone: This CDR3 is also generated by other DNA sequences in the sample. The V and J genes are TRBV6-5 and TRBJ2-5, with a possible D match to TRBD2 (6 bases). Germline loops: CDR1 MNHEY, CDR2 SVGAGI. The CDR3 extends over 13 amino acids. V was shortened by 2 bases and J by 2 bases, with 6 bases between the two germline ends. Here the CDR3 DNA reads TGTGCCAGCAGTTACGGAGGGCAAGAGACCCAGTACTTC. Protein sequence: CASSYGGQETQYF.

The rearrangement uses TRBV27 and TRBJ2-4; 10 positions match TRBD1. Germline lookup yields CDR1 MNHEY and CDR2 SMNVEV (reference sequence). With V trimmed by 4 bases and J by 0 bases, 9 bases remained unmatched. The CDR3 consists of 18 residues. CDR3 nucleotide sequence: TGTGCCAGCAGTTCCCAGAGACAGGGGGCGCAAGCCAAAAACATTCAGTACTTC. Amino acids: CASSSQRQGAQAKNIQYF.

In this sample, this clone turned up once. V is TRBV15 and J is TRBJ1-2, with 9 bases matching TRBD1. Trimming at V came to 5 bases and at J to 4 bases, leaving 5 bases not matched to a gene. CDR1 and CDR2 (germline): LNHNV, YYDKDF (reference sequence). The CDR3 runs 14 residues. The CDR3 sequence is CATSPRDRAYGYTF. CDR3 bases: TGTGCCACCAGCCCCCGGGACAGGGCCTATGGCTACACCTTC. The variable domain in full, with the rest retrieved from reference TRBV15 and TRBJ1-2, is DAMVIQNPRYQVTQFGKPVTLSCSQTLNHNVMYWYQQKSSQAPKLLFHYYDKDFNNEADTPDNFQSRRPNTSFCFLDIRSPGLGDTAMYLCATSPRDRAYGYTFGSGTRLTVV.

This sequence joins TRBV27 and TRBJ1-1; weak D call: TRBD1 (5 bases). Germline loops: CDR1 MNHEY, CDR2 SMNVEV (reference sequence). This CDR3 has 15 amino acids. The germline V and J ends were trimmed by 0 bases and 3 bases, with 11 bases remaining between them. For the CDR3, the DNA is TGTGCCAGCAGTTTATCCCTCACAGGTGACACTGAAGCTTTCTTT. Its translation is CASSLSLTGDTEAFF.

The chain recombines TRBV9 with TRBJ1-3; D gene ambiguous. Germline CDR1 reads SGDLS; CDR2 reads YYNGEE. V dropped 0 bases and J dropped 4 bases, with 17 bases sitting between them. CDR3 length: 17 amino acids. The CDR3 loop reads CASSVEVLVPRGNTIYF. In DNA form, the CDR3 reads TGTGCCAGCAGCGTAGAAGTCTTGGTACCGCGAGGAAACACCATATATTTT.

V gene TRBV19 combines with J gene TRBJ1-3; maybe TRBD1 (5 bases). Trimming removed 5 bases at V and 0 bases at J, with 14 bases between. CDR1 and CDR2 (germline): LNHDA, SQIVND (reference sequence). This CDR3 is built from 16 residues. CDR3 DNA: TGTGCCAGTAGTCCCCACAGGATCCTCTCTGGAAACACCATATATTTT. Its protein product is CASSPHRILSGNTIYF.

The chain couples TRBV7-9 to TRBJ1-4; no clear D. The CDR3 contains 17 residues. CDR1 is SEHNR, CDR2 FQNEAQ, per germline (reference sequence). Trimming removed 6 bases at V and 2 bases at J, with 19 bases between. The CDR3 bases are TGTGCCAGCAGTATAAGCAGAGGAGAAAGCACTAATGAAAAACTGTTTTTT. Translation: CASSISRGESTNEKLFF.

This clone has just one count. The rearrangement links TRBV27 to TRBJ1-2; possible D gene TRBD1, 5 bases. V was pared by 6 bases and J by 2 bases, with 22 bases between. This CDR3 is 17 amino acids long. Germline CDR1 and CDR2: MNHEY and SMNVEV (reference sequence). The chain's CDR3 is CASSPYGPAGRNYGYTF. Written as DNA, the CDR3 is TGTGCCAGCAGCCCTTACGGTCCCGCAGGGCGGAACTATGGCTACACCTTC.

V is TRBV6-5 and J is TRBJ1-1; no reliable D call. V was shortened by 3 bases and J by 6 bases, with 8 bases between the two germline ends. The CDR3 covers 12 residues. Germline CDR1 MNHEY, CDR2 SVGAGI. The CDR3 DNA reads TGTGCCAGCAGTTATCACGGGGCTGAAGCTTTCTTT. Residues: CASSYHGAEAFF.

CDR3 sequence: CSVQREDSYEQYF. The DNA of the CDR3 is TGCAGCGTTCAGAGGGAGGACTCCTACGAGCAGTACTTC. J is TRBJ2-7 and V is TRBV29-1; D may be TRBD2 (6 bases). The ends were cut back, 5 bases at V and 0 bases at J, with 11 bases in the middle. This CDR3 is built from 13 residues. From germline, CDR1 is SQVTM and CDR2 ANQGSEA.

This chain connects TRBV11-2 to TRBJ2-7; possibly TRBD1 for D (6 bases). The V end was cut by 6 bases, the J end by 1 base, with 16 bases between. Per the germline V gene, CDR1 is SGHAT and CDR2 is FQNNGV. The length of the CDR3 is 15 residues. CDR3 nucleotide sequence: TGTGCCAGCAGACTAACAGGGAGAGAGTCCTACGAGCAGTACTTC. Protein: CASRLTGRESYEQYF.

The chain couples TRBV5-6 to TRBJ1-1, with D possibly TRBD1 on 5 matching bases. Per germline, CDR1 SGHDT and CDR2 YYEEEE. The length of the CDR3 is 15 residues. Trimming took off 5 bases at V and 4 bases at J, with 18 bases between the two ends. The CDR3 here is CASRDNGGASTEAFF. In DNA, the CDR3 is TGTGCCAGCAGAGACAATGGCGGGGCAAGCACTGAAGCTTTCTTT.

This chain links TRBV7-8 with TRBJ2-5; D is uncertain. This CDR3 has 14 amino acids. Germline lookup yields CDR1 SGHVS and CDR2 FQNEAQ. V lost 6 bases, J lost 0 bases, and 11 bases lay in between. CDR3 sequence (DNA): TGTGCCAGCAGACGCATAACAGACCAAGAGACCCAGTACTTC. Amino acids: CASRRITDQETQYF.

The gene calls are TRBV11-2 and TRBJ1-3; TRBD1 aligns across 7 bases. The CDR3 is 14 amino acids. The ends lost 5 bases at V and 0 bases at J; junction bases unmatched: 1. Germline V gene data show CDR1 as SGHAT and CDR2 as FQNNGV. CDR3 nucleotide sequence: TGTGCCAGCAGCCGGGACAGCTCTGGAAACACCATATATTTT. Its protein is CASSRDSSGNTIYF.

This chain joins TRBV11-3 and TRBJ1-6; TRBD1 matches 10 bases. The CDR3 is 20 amino acids. J was trimmed by 10 bases and V by 0 bases; bases with no gene match: 18. Germline V gene lookup returns CDR1 SGHNT and CDR2 YENEEA. The CDR3 coding sequence is TGTGCCAGCAGCTTAGACCGTCTCCGGGACAGGGGTTATTTAGTCTCACCCCTCCACTTT. Its protein is CASSLDRLRDRGYLVSPLHF.

This clone was detected only once. The chain recombines TRBV10-1 with TRBJ1-2; possibly TRBD1 for D (5 bases). CDR1 is WNHNN and CDR2 is SYGVQD in the germline V gene (reference sequence). This CDR3 spans 14 amino acids. The V and J ends lost 6 bases and 0 bases respectively, with 11 bases between them. The CDR3 spells CASSADISNYGYTF. Here the CDR3 DNA reads TGCGCCAGCAGCGCGGACATCTCTAACTATGGCTACACCTTC.

This chain links TRBV2 with TRBJ2-1, with 10 bases identical to TRBD2. This CDR3 comprises 15 residues. With 5 bases clipped from V and 4 bases from J, the junction kept 5 bases outside the gene matches. CDR1 SNHLY and CDR2 FYNNEI come from the germline V gene. The CDR3: CASSRSGGNYNEQFF. The CDR3 DNA reads as TGTGCCAGCAGTCGTAGCGGGGGGAATTACAATGAGCAGTTCTTC.

The gene calls are TRBV15 and TRBJ2-2, with TRBD2 as a possible D gene (5 bases). The V end was cut by 5 bases, the J end by 7 bases, with 14 bases between. The CDR3 consists of 14 residues. Germline loops: CDR1 LNHNV, CDR2 YYDKDF (reference sequence). The CDR3 reads CATSPTRGVGELFF. The CDR3 bases are TGTGCCACCAGCCCAACTAGAGGCGTCGGGGAGCTGTTTTTT. The whole variable domain, remainder taken from reference TRBV15 and TRBJ2-2, is DAMVIQNPRYQVTQFGKPVTLSCSQTLNHNVMYWYQQKSSQAPKLLFHYYDKDFNNEADTPDNFQSRRPNTSFCFLDIRSPGLGDTAMYLCATSPTRGVGELFFGEGSRLTVL.

The J gene is TRBJ2-7, the V gene TRBV4-1; TRBD2 matches 9 bases. Looked up from germline, CDR1 is MGHRA and CDR2 is YSYEKL. The CDR3 consists of 14 residues. The J segment lost 3 bases and the V segment lost 1 base, leaving 1 base of the junction unmatched. CDR3 in amino acids: CASSQVLAGYEQYF. Here the CDR3 DNA reads TGCGCCAGCAGCCAAGTACTAGCGGGCTACGAGCAGTACTTC.

The rearrangement links TRBV2 to TRBJ1-1, with 8 positions matching TRBD1. Trimming removed 7 bases from V and 6 bases from J; junction bases left unmatched: 10. This CDR3 contains 14 residues. In germline, CDR1 is SNHLY, CDR2 FYNNEI. DNA for the CDR3: TGTGCCAGCAATGGACAGGGTTTGAGGGCTGAAGCTTTCTTT. Protein sequence: CASNGQGLRAEAFF.

The chain has TRBV13 and TRBJ2-7; D gene uncertain. The V gene lost 3 bases and the J gene lost 6 bases, with 15 bases spanning the gap. The CDR3 runs 14 residues. CDR1 and CDR2 from the germline V gene are PRHDT and FYEKMQ (reference sequence). The CDR3 nucleotides are TGTGCCAGCAGCTTCACGGCACTTACGGGCGAGCAGTACTTC. Protein product: CASSFTALTGEQYF.

This clone was detected a few times. The chain links TRBV28 to TRBJ2-6; perhaps TRBD1 as D (5 bases). The CDR3 has 14 amino acids. From germline, CDR1 is MDHEN and CDR2 SYDVKM. Between the trimmed V and J ends, which lost 6 bases and 3 bases, there was a span of 9 bases. The CDR3 sequence: CASRPGYGANVLTF. CDR3 coding DNA: TGTGCCAGCAGACCAGGGTATGGGGCCAACGTCCTGACTTTC.

This sequence joins TRBV5-1 and TRBJ2-5; possibly TRBD2 for D (6 bases). V lost 4 bases and J 1 base, leaving 8 bases between the germline ends. Germline V lookup: CDR1 SGHRS, CDR2 YFSETQ. The CDR3 extends over 13 amino acids. CDR3 coding DNA: TGCGCCAGCAGCACCGGGGGCCAAGAGACCCAGTACTTC. Translated: CASSTGGQETQYF.